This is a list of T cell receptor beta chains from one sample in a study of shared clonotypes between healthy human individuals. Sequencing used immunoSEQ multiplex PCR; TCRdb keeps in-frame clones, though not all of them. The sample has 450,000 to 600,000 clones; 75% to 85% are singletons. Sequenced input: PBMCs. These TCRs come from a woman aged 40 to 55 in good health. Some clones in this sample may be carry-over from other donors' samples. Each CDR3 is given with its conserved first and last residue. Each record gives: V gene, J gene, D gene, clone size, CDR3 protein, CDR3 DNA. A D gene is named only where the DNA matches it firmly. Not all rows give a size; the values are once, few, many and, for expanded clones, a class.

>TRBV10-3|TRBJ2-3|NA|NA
CAISGSDTQYF
TGTGCCATCAGTGGTTCAGATACGCAGTATTTT
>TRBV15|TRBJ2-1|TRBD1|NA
CATSTRQGWGEQFF
TGTGCCACCAGCACCAGACAGGGATGGGGCGAGCAGTTCTTC
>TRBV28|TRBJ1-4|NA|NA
CASSATPGEKLFF
TGTGCCAGCAGTGCTACGCCGGGTGAAAAACTGTTTTTT
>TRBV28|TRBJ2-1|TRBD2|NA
CASSSTSGRSYNEQFF
TGTGCCAGCAGTTCGACTAGCGGGAGAAGTTACAATGAGCAGTTCTTC
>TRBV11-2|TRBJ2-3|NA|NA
CASSLDPGTSTDTQYF
TGTGCCAGCAGCTTAGATCCAGGGACTAGCACAGATACGCAGTATTTT
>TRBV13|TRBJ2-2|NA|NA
CASLTGGGGAVTGELFF
TGTGCCAGCTTGACCGGTGGAGGGGGCGCGGTCACCGGGGAGCTGTTTTTT
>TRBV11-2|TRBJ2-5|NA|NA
CASSLVGGTAFQETQYF
TGTGCCAGCAGCTTAGTGGGGGGCACAGCGTTCCAAGAGACCCAGTACTTC
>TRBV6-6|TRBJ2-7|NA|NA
CASSYSASYEQYF
TGTGCCAGCAGTTACTCGGCCAGCTACGAGCAGTACTTC
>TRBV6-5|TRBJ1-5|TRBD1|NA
CASSWDSSNQPQHF
TGTGCCAGCAGCTGGGACAGCAGCAATCAGCCCCAGCATTTT
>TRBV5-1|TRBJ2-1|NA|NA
CASSLEGGTYNEQFF
TGCGCCAGCAGCCTCGAGGGGGGGACCTACAATGAGCAGTTCTTC
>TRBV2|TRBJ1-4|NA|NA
CASSEAGRTNEKLFF
TGTGCCAGCAGTGAAGCGGGGAGAACTAATGAAAAACTGTTTTTT
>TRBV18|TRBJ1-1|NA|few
CASSPVADEAFF
TGTGCCAGCTCACCAGTCGCGGATGAAGCTTTCTTT
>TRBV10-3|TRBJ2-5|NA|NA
CAISDPPGPHGETQYF
TGTGCCATCAGTGACCCTCCGGGACCCCACGGGGAGACCCAGTACTTC
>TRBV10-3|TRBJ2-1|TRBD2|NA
CAISESRTSGVNEQFF
TGTGCCATCAGTGAGTCGCGGACTAGCGGAGTGAATGAGCAGTTCTTC
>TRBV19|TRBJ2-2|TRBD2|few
CASSTSGGELFF
TGTGCCAGTAGTACTAGCGGTGGGGAGCTGTTTTTT
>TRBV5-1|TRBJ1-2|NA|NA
CASSLAMGRNYGYTF
TGCGCCAGCAGCTTGGCTATGGGACGGAACTATGGCTACACCTTC
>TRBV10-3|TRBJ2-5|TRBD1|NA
CAISKGQGASETQYF
TGTGCCATCAGTAAGGGACAGGGGGCGTCGGAGACCCAGTACTTC
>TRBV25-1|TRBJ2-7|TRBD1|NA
CASSDPGQGAYEQYF
TGTGCCAGCAGTGATCCGGGACAGGGGGCCTACGAGCAGTACTTC
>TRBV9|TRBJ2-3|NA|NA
CASSLGTSTDTQYF
TGTGCCAGCAGCCTTGGGACTAGCACAGATACGCAGTATTTT
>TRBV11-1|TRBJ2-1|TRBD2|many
CASRKRGGGTSGIYEQFF
TGTGCCAGCAGAAAACGGGGTGGCGGGACTAGCGGGATCTATGAGCAGTTCTTC
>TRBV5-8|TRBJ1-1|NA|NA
CASSYDEAFF
TGTGCCAGCAGCTATGATGAAGCTTTCTTT
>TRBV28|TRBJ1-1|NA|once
CASSTRGTRTEAFF
TGTGCCAGCTCAACGCGGGGGACGAGGACTGAAGCTTTCTTT
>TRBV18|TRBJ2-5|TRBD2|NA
CASSPPRGGVETQYF
TGTGCCAGCTCACCACCACGCGGGGGGGTGGAGACCCAGTACTTC
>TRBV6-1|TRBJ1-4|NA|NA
CASSGGHGDEKLFF
TGTGCCAGCAGTGGAGGACACGGAGATGAAAAACTGTTTTTT
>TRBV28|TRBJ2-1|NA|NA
CASSLTRGSYNEQFF
TGTGCCAGCAGTTTAACCCGGGGGTCCTACAATGAGCAGTTCTTC
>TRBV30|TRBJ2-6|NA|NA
CAWRPLPGANVLTF
TGTGCCTGGAGACCATTACCTGGGGCCAACGTCCTGACTTTC
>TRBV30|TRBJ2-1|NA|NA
CAWSAGLGGYSYNEQFF
TGTGCCTGGAGCGCTGGGCTTGGGGGCTATTCCTACAATGAGCAGTTCTTC
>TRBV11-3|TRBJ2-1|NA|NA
CASSGPGAGPYNEQFF
TGTGCCAGCAGCGGCCCGGGAGCGGGCCCTTACAATGAGCAGTTCTTC
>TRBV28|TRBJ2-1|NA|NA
CASSLGLNEQFF
TGTGCCAGCAGCCTCGGACTGAATGAGCAGTTCTTC
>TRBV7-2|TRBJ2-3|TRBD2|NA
CASSLAGAGDTQYF
TGTGCCAGCAGCTTGGCGGGAGCCGGAGATACGCAGTATTTT
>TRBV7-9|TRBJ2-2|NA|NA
CASSLLPRPRVGTGELFF
TGTGCCAGCAGCTTACTCCCAAGACCCAGGGTAGGGACCGGGGAGCTGTTTTTT
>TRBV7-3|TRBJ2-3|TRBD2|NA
CASSPGLAENTDTQYF
TGTGCCAGCAGCCCGGGACTAGCGGAAAACACAGATACGCAGTATTTT
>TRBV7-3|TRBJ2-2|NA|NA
CASTRGPPTGELFF
TGTGCCAGCACAAGGGGCCCGCCTACCGGGGAGCTGTTTTTT
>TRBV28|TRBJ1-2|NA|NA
CASSARASSYGYTF
TGTGCCAGCAGTGCCCGGGCCTCATCCTATGGCTACACCTTC
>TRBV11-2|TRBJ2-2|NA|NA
CASSLGRAGELFF
TGTGCCAGCAGCTTGGGAAGGGCCGGGGAGCTGTTTTTT
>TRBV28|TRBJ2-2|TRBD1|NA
CASSLWAGQGNPGELFF
TGTGCCAGCAGTTTATGGGCCGGACAGGGGAACCCCGGGGAGCTGTTTTTT
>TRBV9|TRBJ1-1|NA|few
CASSVGSEMNTEAFF
TGTGCCAGCAGCGTAGGTTCAGAGATGAACACTGAAGCTTTCTTT
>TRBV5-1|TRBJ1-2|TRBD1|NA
CASSLGDRNYGYTF
TGCGCCAGCAGCTTGGGGGACAGAAACTATGGCTACACCTTC
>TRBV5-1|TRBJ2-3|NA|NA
CASSLGRGNTDTQYF
TGCGCCAGCAGCTTGGGTCGCGGTAACACAGATACGCAGTATTTT
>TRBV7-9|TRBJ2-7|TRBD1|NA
CASSLVLGTAEQYF
TGTGCCAGCAGCTTAGTCTTAGGGACAGCCGAGCAGTACTTC
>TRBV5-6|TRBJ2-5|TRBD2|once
CASSFWTSVKQETQYF
TGTGCCAGCAGCTTTTGGACTAGCGTGAAACAAGAGACCCAGTACTTC
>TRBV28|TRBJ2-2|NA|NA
CASKEGRTGELFF
TGTGCCAGCAAAGAAGGGCGTACCGGGGAGCTGTTTTTT
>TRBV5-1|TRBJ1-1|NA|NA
CASSLGGMGNTEAFF
TGCGCCAGCAGCTTGGGGGGTATGGGGAACACTGAAGCTTTCTTT
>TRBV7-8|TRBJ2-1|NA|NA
CASSLVQPTEQFF
TGTGCCAGCAGCTTAGTCCAGCCTACTGAGCAGTTCTTC
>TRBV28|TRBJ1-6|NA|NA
CASSGRDTGGSPLHF
TGTGCCAGCAGTGGCCGGGACACCGGCGGTTCACCCCTCCACTTT
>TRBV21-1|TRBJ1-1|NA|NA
CASSKWAWGSTEAFF
NA
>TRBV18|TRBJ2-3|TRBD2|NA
CASSLLAGGEDTQYF
TGTGCCAGCTCACTACTAGCGGGAGGGGAAGATACGCAGTATTTT